Shown below are 29 T cell receptor beta chains from a single sample sequenced in a study of T cell changes during pregnancy in multiple sclerosis. Profiling relied on immunoSEQ multiplex PCR, and the TCRdb table lists in-frame clones only, not all of them. This table holds roughly 47,000 clones, 89% found once. The sequenced sample was CD4+ T cells from peripheral blood mononuclear cells, obtained after pregnancy. These receptors were obtained from a female donor with multiple sclerosis, enrolled in a pregnancy study.

V gene TRBV7-2 combines with J gene TRBJ2-7; D might be TRBD2 (6 bases). Germline V gives CDR1 SGHTA, CDR2 FQGNSA. The length of the CDR3 is 15 residues. Trimming took 0 bases from V and 0 from J, leaving 9 bases between them. CDR3 sequence (DNA): TGTGCCAGCAGCTTAGCTAGCGGAAGCTCCTACGAGCAGTACTTC. Translating gives CASSLASGSSYEQYF.

The rearrangement joins TRBV19 to TRBJ1-5; 9 nucleotides line up with TRBD1. Trimming cost V 4 bases and J 3 bases; bases outside gene matches: 7. Germline assignment: CDR1 LNHDA and CDR2 SQIVND (reference sequence). This CDR3 has 16 residues. CDR3 sequence: CASSSGGTGYNQPQHF. In DNA form, the CDR3 reads TGTGCCAGTAGTAGCGGCGGGACAGGGTACAATCAGCCCCAGCATTTT.

The V call is TRBV18, the J call TRBJ2-7, with TRBD1 identical over 8 bases. The V gene end was trimmed by 1 base and the J gene end by 0 bases; junction bases not matched to a gene: 8. Germline V gene lookup returns CDR1 KGHSH and CDR2 LQKENI. The CDR3 contains 17 residues. CDR3: CASSPQNRQGNSYEQYF. In DNA form, the CDR3 reads TGTGCCAGCTCACCACAGAACCGACAGGGGAACTCCTACGAGCAGTACTTC.

This clone came up once. The chain employs TRBV7-6 and TRBJ2-5; D might be TRBD2 (5 bases). The J call may be mistaken, given a closer DNA end match to TRBJ2-7. Germline CDR1 SGHVS, CDR2 FNYEAQ. The CDR3 length is 13 residues. The CDR3 DNA is TGTGCCAGCAGCGATAGTGAGGGCTACGAGCAGTACTTC. Translation gives CASSDSEGYEQYF.

The rearrangement joins TRBV29-1 to TRBJ2-3, with 11 bases matching TRBD1. V lost 1 base, J lost 4 bases, and 1 base stayed unmatched. CDR1 SQVTM and CDR2 ANQGSEA come from the germline V gene. The CDR3 loop spans 14 amino acids. For the CDR3, the DNA is TGCAGCGTTGAAGGGGGACAGGGGGCAGATACGCAGTATTTT. It specifies CSVEGGQGADTQYF.

J is TRBJ1-1 and V is TRBV29-1; TRBD1 might be the D (5 bases). CDR3 length equals 16 residues. Trimming left V 1 base short and J 4 bases short, with 19 bases between. Germline CDR1 is SQVTM and CDR2 is ANQGSEA. The CDR3 reads CSVEALAGRVGTEAFF. The CDR3 nucleotides are TGCAGCGTTGAAGCCCTCGCTGGCAGGGTAGGCACTGAAGCTTTCTTT. Full variable domain (missing parts from reference TRBV29-1 and TRBJ1-1): SAVISQKPSRDICQRGTSLTIQCQVDSQVTMMFWYRQQPGQSLTLIATANQGSEATYESGFVIDKFPISRPNLTFSTLTVSNMSPEDSSIYLCSVEALAGRVGTEAFFGQGTRLTVV.

The chain links TRBV2 to TRBJ2-1, with D maybe TRBD1 (5 bases). The germline CDR1 and CDR2 sequences are SNHLY and FYNNEI. V shed 4 bases and J shed 6 bases, with 10 bases lying between them. This CDR3 comprises 13 residues. As DNA, the CDR3 is TGTGCCAGCAGTGGACAGCCGGGCAATGAGCAGTTCTTC. This translates into CASSGQPGNEQFF.

The rearrangement links TRBV27 to TRBJ1-2; D unclear. The CDR3 is 15 residues long. Germline values: CDR1 MNHEY, CDR2 SMNVEV (reference sequence). The V end lost 3 bases, the J end lost 1 base, and 12 bases lay between the germline ends. The CDR3 bases are TGTGCCAGCAGTTTTGGCGAAGGGAGTAACTATGGCTACACCTTC. Its translation: CASSFGEGSNYGYTF.

The V call is TRBV6-5, the J call TRBJ2-1, with 13 positions matching TRBD2. Germline V gene sequence: CDR1 MNHEY, CDR2 SVGAGI. Losses at the gene ends were 7 bases for V and 8 bases for J; bases not matched to a gene: 8. This CDR3 has 15 amino acids. The CDR3 loop reads CASTRLAGGGDEQFF. In DNA, the CDR3 is TGTGCCAGCACCCGACTAGCGGGGGGTGGGGATGAGCAGTTCTTC.

The chain is built from TRBV6-5 and TRBJ1-1, with 8 nucleotides matching TRBD1. Germline V gene sequence: CDR1 MNHEY, CDR2 SVGAGI. This CDR3 is built from 14 residues. After removal of 2 bases from V and 7 bases from J, the junction contained 6 bases not matched to a gene. CDR3 in amino acids: CASSYLGQGGEAFF. CDR3 DNA sequence: TGTGCCAGCAGTTACCTTGGACAGGGCGGTGAAGCTTTCTTT.

This sequence joins TRBV30 and TRBJ1-5, with 8 bases identical to TRBD1. Trimming cost V 4 bases and J 4 bases; bases outside gene matches: 9. Germline CDR1 reads GTSNPN; CDR2 reads SVGIG (reference sequence). This CDR3 spans 15 amino acids. In DNA form, the CDR3 reads TGTGCCTGGACGGGGGGACAGGCCGAAAATCAGCCCCAGCATTTT. It translates to CAWTGGQAENQPQHF.

This clone was picked up one time. The chain combines TRBV5-5 with TRBJ1-1; no definite D call. V was cut by 2 bases and J by 1 base, with 6 bases left in between. Germline V gene sequence: CDR1 SGHKS, CDR2 YYEKEE (reference sequence). The CDR3 extends over 13 amino acids. In DNA, the CDR3 is TGTGCCAGCAGCTTACTGCAGAACACTGAAGCTTTCTTT. Translating gives CASSLLQNTEAFF.

V and J are TRBV30 and TRBJ1-1; D not certain. Trimming left V 4 bases short and J 2 bases short, with 11 bases between. Germline CDR1 is GTSNPN and CDR2 is SVGIG (reference sequence). This CDR3 is built from 13 residues. The CDR3 protein is CAWTKTENTEAFF. The DNA for the CDR3 is TGTGCCTGGACCAAAACTGAAAACACTGAAGCTTTCTTT.

This chain joins TRBV5-4 and TRBJ1-5; tentatively, D is TRBD1 (5 bases). The CDR3 consists of 15 residues. V lost 4 bases and J lost 2, with 13 bases in between. Germline assignment: CDR1 SGHNT and CDR2 YYREEE (reference sequence). The CDR3 sequence: CASSDQGVGNQPQHF. DNA for the CDR3: TGTGCCAGCAGCGATCAGGGCGTCGGCAATCAGCCCCAGCATTTT.

This sequence joins TRBV7-3 and TRBJ2-7, with unresolved D. Trimming cost V 5 bases and J 7 bases, with 15 bases left between them. CDR1 is SGHTA, CDR2 FQGTGA, per germline. The CDR3 spans 13 residues. The CDR3 spells CASSPANVGEQYF. The CDR3 region has the DNA TGTGCCAGCAGCCCGGCGAACGTCGGGGAGCAGTACTTC.

The chain is built from TRBV28 and TRBJ1-1; TRBD1 might be the D (6 bases). Looked up from germline, CDR1 is MDHEN and CDR2 is SYDVKM. Trimming removed 7 bases at V and 2 bases at J, with 14 bases between. This CDR3 is 14 amino acids long. As DNA, the CDR3 is TGTGCCAGCAACGCCGGGGACACCAACACTGAAGCTTTCTTT. It specifies CASNAGDTNTEAFF.

This clone came up once. The chain joins TRBV19 to TRBJ1-2; 7 nucleotides line up with TRBD1. The CDR3 covers 14 residues. V was pared by 3 bases and J by 4 bases, with 5 bases of the junction left unmatched. CDR1 is LNHDA, CDR2 SQIVND, per germline (reference sequence). The CDR3 reads CASSIGDRLYGYTF. The CDR3, as DNA: TGTGCCAGTAGTATTGGGGACAGACTCTATGGCTACACCTTC. Full variable domain (rest looked up from reference TRBV19 and TRBJ1-2): DGGITQSPKYLFRKEGQNVTLSCEQNLNHDAMYWYRQDPGQGLRLIYYSQIVNDFQKGDIAEGYSVSREKKESFPLTVTSAQKNPTAFYLCASSIGDRLYGYTFGSGTRLTVV.

CDR3 residues: CASSWTSGSSYEQYF. Here the CDR3 DNA reads TGTGCCAGCAGCTGGACTAGCGGGAGCTCCTACGAGCAGTACTTC. The genes are TRBV5-6 and TRBJ2-7, with 13 bases aligning to TRBD2. CDR1 is SGHDT, CDR2 YYEEEE, per germline. The CDR3 is 15 amino acids. The V and J ends lost 3 bases and 0 bases, in that order; junction bases with no gene match: 0. Full variable domain (remainder filled in from reference TRBV5-6 and TRBJ2-7): DAGVTQSPTHLIKTRGQQVTLRCSPKSGHDTVSWYQQALGQGPQFIFQYYEEEERQRGNFPDRFSGHQFPNYSSELNVNALLLGDSALYLCASSWTSGSSYEQYFGPGTRLTVT.

This clone was seen once. This chain uses TRBV30 with TRBJ1-3, with D perhaps TRBD1 (5 bases). The CDR3 sequence is 12 residues long. Per the germline V gene, CDR1 is GTSNPN and CDR2 is SVGIG (reference sequence). Deletions cut 2 bases from V and 6 bases from J, with 8 bases between. As DNA, the CDR3 is TGTGCCTGGAGTACACAGGAAAACACCATATATTTT. It codes for CAWSTQENTIYF.

The rearrangement joins TRBV27 to TRBJ1-5; TRBD1 is a possible D gene (6 bases). This CDR3 region has 15 residues. Trimming stripped 2 bases from V and 1 base from J, with 9 bases between. Germline lookup yields CDR1 MNHEY and CDR2 SMNVEV (reference sequence). CDR3 in DNA: TGTGCCAGCAGTTTAGCGGGGGCGAGCAATCAGCCCCAGCATTTT. This codes for CASSLAGASNQPQHF.

This clone was picked up a small number of times. The V and J genes are TRBV5-5 and TRBJ2-7, with 7 bases that match TRBD2. Trimming took 4 bases from V and 6 from J; bases not matched to a gene: 7. The CDR3 runs to 13 residues. In germline, CDR1 is SGHKS, CDR2 YYEKEE (reference sequence). This CDR3 is CASSVRDYREQYF. CDR3 coding DNA: TGTGCCAGCAGCGTCCGGGACTACCGCGAGCAGTACTTC.

This clone was picked up a small number of times. V is TRBV5-1 and J is TRBJ2-5; D ambiguous. CDR3 size: 15 residues. The V end was cut by 0 bases, the J end by 5 bases, with 14 bases between. The germline V gene encodes CDR1 SGHRS and CDR2 YFSETQ. CDR3 loop: CASSLGVASRETQYF. The CDR3 DNA reads as TGCGCCAGCAGCTTGGGAGTAGCTTCTCGGGAGACCCAGTACTTC.

The chain joins TRBV25-1 to TRBJ2-5; a possible D gene is TRBD2 (6 bases). V was trimmed by 3 bases and J by 6 bases, leaving 8 bases between them. There are 12 residues in the CDR3. Per the germline V gene, CDR1 is MGHDK and CDR2 is SYGVNS. The CDR3 DNA follows: TGTGCCAGCAGTGAGGAGGGACAGACCCAGTACTTC. Translating it yields CASSEEGQTQYF.

The rearrangement uses TRBV10-2 and TRBJ2-2, with D maybe TRBD1 (5 bases). V was shortened by 7 bases and J by 5 bases, with 20 bases between the two germline ends. Germline V gene lookup returns CDR1 WSHSY and CDR2 SAAADI. CDR3 length: 16 residues. The CDR3 loop reads CASMGRGFPDTGELFF. The DNA for the CDR3 is TGCGCCAGCATGGGGCGAGGCTTTCCGGATACCGGGGAGCTGTTTTTT.

V gene TRBV7-9 combines with J gene TRBJ1-1; no firm D call. Trimming removed 2 bases at V and 1 base at J, with 8 bases between. Germline lookup yields CDR1 SEHNR and CDR2 FQNEAQ (reference sequence). The CDR3 contains 14 residues. The CDR3 here is CASSLNRGNTEAFF. CDR3 DNA: TGTGCCAGCAGCTTAAATCGGGGGAACACTGAAGCTTTCTTT.

The J gene is TRBJ2-1, the V gene TRBV5-1; tentatively, D is TRBD2 (7 bases). Trimming removed 0 bases at V and 6 bases at J, with 13 bases between. CDR1 and CDR2 from the germline V gene are SGHRS and YFSETQ. The CDR3 spans 15 residues. This CDR3 is CASSLEGGWANEQFF. CDR3 DNA: TGCGCCAGCAGCTTGGAGGGGGGGTGGGCCAATGAGCAGTTCTTC.

The genes are TRBV9 and TRBJ1-2, with 7 bases that match TRBD1. The CDR3 spans 14 residues. Trimming cost V 0 bases and J 4 bases; bases outside gene matches: 3. CDR1 and CDR2 from the germline V gene are SGDLS and YYNGEE. The CDR3 DNA reads TGTGCCAGCAGCGTAGAGGACAGGTCCTATGGCTACACCTTC. Translation gives CASSVEDRSYGYTF. Combining the CDR3 with reference TRBV9 and TRBJ1-2 gives the whole variable domain DSGVTQTPKHLITATGQRVTLRCSPRSGDLSVYWYQQSLDQGLQFLIQYYNGEERAKGNILERFSAQQFPDLHSELNLSSLELGDSALYFCASSVEDRSYGYTFGSGTRLTVV.

J is TRBJ1-5 and V is TRBV7-8, with D possibly TRBD1 on 6 matching bases. The CDR3 length is 16 residues. Germline lookup yields CDR1 SGHVS and CDR2 FQNEAQ. Deletions cut 5 bases from V and 3 bases from J, with 17 bases between. DNA of the CDR3: TGTGCCAGCAGCCATAGAGGGGGGAGGGACAATCAGCCCCAGCATTTT. Its protein product is CASSHRGGRDNQPQHF.

This chain connects TRBV5-1 to TRBJ2-5, with TRBD2 matching over 14 bases. Germline V CDR1 and CDR2: SGHRS, YFSETQ. V shed 4 bases and J 5 bases; nucleotides not matched to a gene: 4. This CDR3 is 15 amino acids long. The CDR3 DNA reads TGCGCCAGCAGCCGCGGACTAGCGGGAGGTGAGACCCAGTACTTC. It encodes CASSRGLAGGETQYF. The complete variable domain, with remaining parts taken from reference TRBV5-1 and TRBJ2-5, reads KAGVTQTPRYLIKTRGQQVTLSCSPISGHRSVSWYQQTPGQGLQFLFEYFSETQRNKGNFPGRFSGRQFSNSRSEMNVSTLELGDSALYLCASSRGLAGGETQYFGPGTRLLVL.